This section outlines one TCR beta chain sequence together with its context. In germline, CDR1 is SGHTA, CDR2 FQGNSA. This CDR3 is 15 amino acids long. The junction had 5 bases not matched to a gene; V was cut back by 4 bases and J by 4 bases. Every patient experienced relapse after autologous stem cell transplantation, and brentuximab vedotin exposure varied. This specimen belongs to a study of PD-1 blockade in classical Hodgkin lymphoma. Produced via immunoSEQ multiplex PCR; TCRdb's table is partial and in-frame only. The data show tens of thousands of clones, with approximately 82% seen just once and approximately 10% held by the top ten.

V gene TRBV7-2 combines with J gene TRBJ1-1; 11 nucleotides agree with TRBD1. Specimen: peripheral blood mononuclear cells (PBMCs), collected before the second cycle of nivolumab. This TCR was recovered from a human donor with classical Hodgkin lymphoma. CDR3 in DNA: TGTGCCAGCAGCTCGGGACAGGGGGGAGGCACTGAAGCTTTCTTT. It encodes CASSSGQGGGTEAFF.